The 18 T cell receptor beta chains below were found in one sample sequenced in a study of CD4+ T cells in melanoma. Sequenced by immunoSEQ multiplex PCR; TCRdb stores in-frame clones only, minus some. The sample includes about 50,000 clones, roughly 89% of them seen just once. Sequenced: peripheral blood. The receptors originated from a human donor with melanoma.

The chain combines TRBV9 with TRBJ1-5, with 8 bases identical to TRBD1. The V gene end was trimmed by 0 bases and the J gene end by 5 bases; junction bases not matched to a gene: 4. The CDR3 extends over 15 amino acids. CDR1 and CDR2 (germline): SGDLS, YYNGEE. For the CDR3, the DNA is TGTGCCAGCAGCGTAGACGGACAGGGTCATCAGCCCCAGCATTTT. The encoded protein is CASSVDGQGHQPQHF.

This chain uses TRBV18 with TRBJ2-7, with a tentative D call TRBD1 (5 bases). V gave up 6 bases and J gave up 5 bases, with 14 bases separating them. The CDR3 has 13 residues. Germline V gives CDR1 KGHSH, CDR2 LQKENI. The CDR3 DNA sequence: TGTGCCAGCTCTCCAGGGTTGGATCACGAGCAGTACTTC. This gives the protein CASSPGLDHEQYF. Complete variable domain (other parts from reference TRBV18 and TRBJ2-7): NAGVMQNPRHLVRRRGQEARLRCSPMKGHSHVYWYRQLPEEGLKFMVYLQKENIIDESGMPKERFSAEFPKEGPSILRIQQVVRGDSAAYFCASSPGLDHEQYFGPGTRLTVT.

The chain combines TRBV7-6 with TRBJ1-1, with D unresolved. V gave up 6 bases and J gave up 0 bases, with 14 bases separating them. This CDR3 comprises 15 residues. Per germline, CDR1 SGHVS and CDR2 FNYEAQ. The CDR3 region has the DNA TGTGCCAGCAGGCGCAGTAACATAATGAACACTGAAGCTTTCTTT. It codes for CASRRSNIMNTEAFF.

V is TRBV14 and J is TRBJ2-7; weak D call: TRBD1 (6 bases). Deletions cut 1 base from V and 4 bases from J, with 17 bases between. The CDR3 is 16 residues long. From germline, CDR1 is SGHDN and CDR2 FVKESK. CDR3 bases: TGTGCCAGCAGCCAAGGGGCCGGGACATCTTTTTACGAGCAGTACTTC. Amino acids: CASSQGAGTSFYEQYF.

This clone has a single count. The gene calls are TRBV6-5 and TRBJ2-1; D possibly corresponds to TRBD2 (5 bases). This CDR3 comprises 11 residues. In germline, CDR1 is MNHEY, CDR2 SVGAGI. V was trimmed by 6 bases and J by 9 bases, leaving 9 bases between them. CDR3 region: CASSNGGEQFF. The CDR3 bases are TGTGCCAGCAGCAACGGAGGTGAGCAGTTCTTC.

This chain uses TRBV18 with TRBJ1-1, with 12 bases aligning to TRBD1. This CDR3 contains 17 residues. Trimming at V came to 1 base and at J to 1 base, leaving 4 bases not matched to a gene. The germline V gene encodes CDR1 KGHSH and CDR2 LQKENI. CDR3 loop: CASSPLGQGAWNTEAFF. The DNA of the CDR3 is TGTGCCAGCTCACCACTGGGACAGGGGGCCTGGAACACTGAAGCTTTCTTT.

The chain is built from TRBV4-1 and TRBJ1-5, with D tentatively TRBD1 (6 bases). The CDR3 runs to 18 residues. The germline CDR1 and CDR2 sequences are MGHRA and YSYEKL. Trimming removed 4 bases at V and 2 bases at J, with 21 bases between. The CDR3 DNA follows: TGCGCCAGCAGCCTCGGAGCCGGGGGCGATTCCGGCAATCAGCCCCAGCATTTT. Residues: CASSLGAGGDSGNQPQHF.

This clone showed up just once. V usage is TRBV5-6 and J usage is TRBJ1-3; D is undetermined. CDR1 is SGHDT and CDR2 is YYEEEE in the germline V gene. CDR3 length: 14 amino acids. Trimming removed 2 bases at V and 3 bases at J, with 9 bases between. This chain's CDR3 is CASSFRAFGNTIYF. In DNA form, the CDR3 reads TGTGCCAGCAGCTTTAGGGCTTTTGGAAACACCATATATTTT.

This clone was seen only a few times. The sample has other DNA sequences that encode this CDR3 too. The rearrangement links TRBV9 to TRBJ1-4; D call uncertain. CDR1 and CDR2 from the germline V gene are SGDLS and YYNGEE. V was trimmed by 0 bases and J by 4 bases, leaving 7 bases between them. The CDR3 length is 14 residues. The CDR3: CASSVGWGNEKLFF. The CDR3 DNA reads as TGTGCCAGCAGCGTAGGTTGGGGTAATGAAAAACTGTTTTTT.

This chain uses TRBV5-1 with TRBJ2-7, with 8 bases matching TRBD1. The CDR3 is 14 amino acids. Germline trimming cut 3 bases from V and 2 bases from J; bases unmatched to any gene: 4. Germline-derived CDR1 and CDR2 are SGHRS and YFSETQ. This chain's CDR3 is CASSSGGRPYEQYF. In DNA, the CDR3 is TGCGCCAGCAGCTCAGGGGGCCGCCCCTACGAGCAGTACTTC. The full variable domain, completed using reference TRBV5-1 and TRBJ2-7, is KAGVTQTPRYLIKTRGQQVTLSCSPISGHRSVSWYQQTPGQGLQFLFEYFSETQRNKGNFPGRFSGRQFSNSRSEMNVSTLELGDSALYLCASSSGGRPYEQYFGPGTRLTVT.

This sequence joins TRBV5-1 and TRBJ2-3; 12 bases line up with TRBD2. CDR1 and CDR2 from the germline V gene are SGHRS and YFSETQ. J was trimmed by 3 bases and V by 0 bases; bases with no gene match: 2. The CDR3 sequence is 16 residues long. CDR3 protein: CASSLAGTSGTDTQYF. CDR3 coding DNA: TGCGCCAGCAGCTTGGCCGGGACTAGCGGGACAGATACGCAGTATTTT. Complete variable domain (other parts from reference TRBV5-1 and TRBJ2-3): KAGVTQTPRYLIKTRGQQVTLSCSPISGHRSVSWYQQTPGQGLQFLFEYFSETQRNKGNFPGRFSGRQFSNSRSEMNVSTLELGDSALYLCASSLAGTSGTDTQYFGPGTRLTVL.

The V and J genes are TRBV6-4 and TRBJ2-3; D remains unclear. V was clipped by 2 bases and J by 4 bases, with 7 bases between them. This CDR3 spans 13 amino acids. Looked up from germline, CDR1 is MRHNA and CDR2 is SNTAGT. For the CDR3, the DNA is TGTGCCAGCAGTGACGAGGCAGCAGATACGCAGTATTTT. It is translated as CASSDEAADTQYF.

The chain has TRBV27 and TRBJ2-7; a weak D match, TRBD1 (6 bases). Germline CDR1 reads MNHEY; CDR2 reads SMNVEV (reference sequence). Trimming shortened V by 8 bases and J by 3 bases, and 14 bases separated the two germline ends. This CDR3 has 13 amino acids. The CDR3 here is CASAYRANYEQYF. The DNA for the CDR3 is TGTGCCAGCGCGTACAGGGCAAACTACGAGCAGTACTTC.

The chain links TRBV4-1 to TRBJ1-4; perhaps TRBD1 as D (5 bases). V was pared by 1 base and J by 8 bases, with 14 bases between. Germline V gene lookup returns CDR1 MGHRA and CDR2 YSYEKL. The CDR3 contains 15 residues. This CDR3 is CASSQGGRWSEKLFF. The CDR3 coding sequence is TGCGCCAGCAGCCAAGGGGGACGGTGGTCGGAAAAACTGTTTTTT.

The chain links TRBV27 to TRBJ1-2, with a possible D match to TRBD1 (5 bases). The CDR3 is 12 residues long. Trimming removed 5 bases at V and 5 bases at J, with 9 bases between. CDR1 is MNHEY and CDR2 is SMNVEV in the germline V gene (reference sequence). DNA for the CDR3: TGTGCCAGCAGTACAGCAGGGTATGGCTACACCTTC. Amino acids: CASSTAGYGYTF.

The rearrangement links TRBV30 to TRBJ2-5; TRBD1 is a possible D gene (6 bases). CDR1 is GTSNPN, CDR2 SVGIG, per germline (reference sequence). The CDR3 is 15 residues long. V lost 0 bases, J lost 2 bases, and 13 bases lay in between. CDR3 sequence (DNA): TGTGCCTGGAGTGTATATCCAGGGGTACAAGAGACCCAGTACTTC. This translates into CAWSVYPGVQETQYF.

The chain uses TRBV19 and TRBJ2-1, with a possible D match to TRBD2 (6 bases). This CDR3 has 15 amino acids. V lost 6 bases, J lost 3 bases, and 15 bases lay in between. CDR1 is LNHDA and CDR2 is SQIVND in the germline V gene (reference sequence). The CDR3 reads CASRREWRDYNEQFF. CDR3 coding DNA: TGTGCCAGTAGAAGGGAATGGAGGGACTACAATGAGCAGTTCTTC.

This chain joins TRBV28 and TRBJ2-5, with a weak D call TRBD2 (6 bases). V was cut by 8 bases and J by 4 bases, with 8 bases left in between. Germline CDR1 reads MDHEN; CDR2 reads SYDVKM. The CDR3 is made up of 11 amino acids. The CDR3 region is CASGEVETQYF. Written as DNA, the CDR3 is TGTGCCAGCGGGGAGGTAGAGACCCAGTACTTC.